The present T cell receptor beta chain was sequenced within a study of CD8 T cells in Susac syndrome. Germline V gene sequence: CDR1 GTSNPN, CDR2 SVGIG (reference sequence). The CDR3 has 13 residues. RNA was extracted with the RNeasy kit, and a quantity of 0.5 to 1 ug was reverse transcribed using random hexamers. TCRdb itself ran the immunoSEQ multiplex PCR reads through MiXCR, one entry per CDR3 protein. Among approximately 300,000 distinct CDR3 sequences, 75% to 85% were seen once, and the ten largest hold about 0.22%. The TCR was taken from a human donor with multiple sclerosis. What was sequenced was CD8+ T cells from PBMCs. The chain links TRBV30 to TRBJ1-2; no firm D call. For the CDR3, the DNA is TGTGCACGGCAGGCCCTTTCTAACTATGGCTACACCTTC. Translation gives CARQALSNYGYTF.